These T cell receptor beta chains were read from a single sample in a study of T cell responses to AZD1222 COVID-19 vaccine. Profiled with immunoSEQ multiplex PCR; TCRdb holds only in-frame clones, not every one. The sample records about 56,000 clones, approximately 80% being singletons. The material sequenced was peripheral blood, taken 28 days after the second AZD1222 dose. The receptors originated from an adult who received the AZD1222 COVID-19 vaccine. CDR3s include the opening cysteine and the closing phenylalanine or tryptophan. A D gene is named only where the DNA matches it firmly. Clone size appears in some rows only: once, few, many, or a class for an expanded clone.

D: TRBD1; length: 13; size: few; V: TRBV5-6; J: TRBJ1-2; CDR3: CASSLTGENGYTF; DNA: TGTGCCAGCAGCTTGACAGGGGAAAATGGCTACACCTTC
D: -; length: 13; size: -; V: TRBV15; J: TRBJ2-1; CDR3: CATSRALAGEQFF; DNA: TGTGCCACCAGCAGGGCATTGGCAGGTGAGCAGTTCTTC
D: -; length: 11; size: once; V: TRBV12-3/TRBV12-4; J: TRBJ2-3; CDR3: CASGVTDTQYF; DNA: TGTGCCAGCGGGGTCACAGATACGCAGTATTTT
D: TRBD1; length: 13; size: -; V: TRBV11-2; J: TRBJ2-7; CDR3: CASSPGQGDEQYF; DNA: TGTGCCAGCAGTCCGGGACAGGGGGACGAGCAGTACTTC
D: TRBD1; length: 17; size: -; V: TRBV2; J: TRBJ1-5; CDR3: CASSEALGQGAGQPQHF; DNA: TGTGCCAGCAGTGAAGCGCTTGGACAGGGGGCAGGACAGCCCCAGCATTTT
D: -; length: 13; size: -; V: TRBV28; J: TRBJ1-2; CDR3: CASMEGREAGYTF; DNA: TGTGCCAGCATGGAGGGCAGGGAAGCTGGCTACACCTTC
D: -; length: 12; size: -; V: TRBV6-1; J: TRBJ2-5; CDR3: CASSPGVETQYF; DNA: TGTGCCAGCAGTCCCGGGGTGGAGACCCAGTACTTC
D: -; length: 14; size: few; V: TRBV19; J: TRBJ2-1; CDR3: CASSGQTGRDEQFF; DNA: TGTGCCAGTAGTGGCCAGACGGGTCGGGATGAGCAGTTCTTC
D: -; length: 15; size: -; V: TRBV6-2/TRBV6-3; J: TRBJ1-1; CDR3: CASSDLTGSNTEAFF; DNA: TGTGCCAGCAGTGACCTGACGGGGAGCAACACTGAAGCTTTCTTT
D: -; length: 12; size: -; V: TRBV24-1; J: TRBJ1-2; CDR3: CATSQAGEGYTF; DNA: TGTGCCACCAGTCAGGCGGGGGAGGGCTACACCTTC
D: -; length: 13; size: -; V: TRBV7-8; J: TRBJ1-5; CDR3: CASSPQENQPQHF; DNA: TGTGCCAGCAGCCCACAGGAGAATCAGCCCCAGCATTTT
D: -; length: 12; size: once; V: TRBV5-4; J: TRBJ2-7; CDR3: CASSLERGEQYF; DNA: TGTGCCAGCAGCTTAGAAAGGGGCGAGCAGTACTTC
D: -; length: 13; size: -; V: TRBV30; J: TRBJ2-7; CDR3: CAWTVGSSYEQYF; DNA: TGTGCCTGGACGGTGGGGAGCTCCTACGAGCAGTACTTC
D: -; length: 13; size: -; V: TRBV5-4; J: TRBJ1-5; CDR3: CASSLDLIGPQHF; DNA: TGTGCCAGCAGCTTGGATCTCATTGGGCCCCAGCATTTT
D: -; length: 13; size: -; V: TRBV5-4; J: TRBJ2-1; CDR3: CASRGGSYNEQFF; DNA: TGTGCCAGCAGGGGGGGTTCCTACAATGAGCAGTTCTTC
D: -; length: 14; size: few; V: TRBV2; J: TRBJ1-3; CDR3: CASSVALTGNTIYF; DNA: TGTGCCAGCAGTGTAGCCTTAACTGGAAACACCATATATTTT
D: -; length: 14; size: -; V: TRBV7-2; J: TRBJ2-1; CDR3: CASSSTETNNEQFF; DNA: TGTGCCAGCAGCTCGACAGAGACTAACAATGAGCAGTTCTTC
D: -; length: 19; size: -; V: TRBV12-2; J: TRBJ2-1; CDR3: CASRSERLAGGCHDNEQFF; DNA: TGTGCAAGTCGCTCAGAGAGGCTAGCGGGAGGATGTCATGATAATGAGCAGTTCTTC
D: -; length: 16; size: -; V: TRBV6-5; J: TRBJ2-1; CDR3: CASSYSGLADYNEQFF; DNA: TGTGCCAGCAGTTACTCTGGGCTAGCAGATTACAATGAGCAGTTCTTC
D: -; length: 13; size: -; V: TRBV19; J: TRBJ2-3; CDR3: CASSIGITDTQYF; DNA: TGTGCCAGTAGTATAGGGATCACAGATACGCAGTATTTT
D: -; length: 13; size: few; V: TRBV2; J: TRBJ1-1; CDR3: CASHLGSGTEAFF; DNA: TGTGCCAGTCATTTGGGCTCGGGCACTGAAGCTTTCTTT
D: -; length: 14; size: -; V: TRBV5-1; J: TRBJ1-2; CDR3: CASSLDQGYNGYTF; DNA: TGCGCCAGCAGCCTGGATCAGGGGTACAATGGCTACACCTTC
D: -; length: 13; size: few; V: TRBV6-6; J: TRBJ2-1; CDR3: CASRIGDYNEQFF; DNA: TGTGCCAGCAGGATCGGAGACTACAATGAGCAGTTCTTC
D: TRBD1; length: 15; size: -; V: TRBV7-2; J: TRBJ1-4; CDR3: CASSKRQGAVGKLFF; DNA: TGTGCCAGCAGCAAAAGACAGGGGGCGGTTGGAAAACTGTTTTTT
D: TRBD1; length: 15; size: few; V: TRBV5-1; J: TRBJ1-2; CDR3: CASSLVRQGGNGYTF; DNA: TGCGCCAGCAGCTTGGTTCGGCAGGGGGGAAATGGCTACACCTTC
D: -; length: 14; size: -; V: TRBV28; J: TRBJ2-5; CDR3: CASRLNRNQETQYF; DNA: TGTGCCAGCAGGTTAAATAGGAATCAAGAGACCCAGTACTTC
D: -; length: 16; size: once; V: TRBV6-2/TRBV6-3; J: TRBJ2-2; CDR3: CASSYNRRWNTGELFF; DNA: TGTGCCAGCAGTTACAACAGGCGATGGAACACCGGGGAGCTGTTTTTT
D: -; length: 15; size: -; V: TRBV13; J: TRBJ2-1; CDR3: CASSYDGSSYNEQFF; DNA: TGTGCCAGCAGCTATGACGGGAGCTCCTACAATGAGCAGTTCTTC
D: TRBD1; length: 16; size: -; V: TRBV5-4; J: TRBJ2-3; CDR3: CASSLDLGQGSNTQYF; DNA: TGTGCCAGCAGCTTGGATCTGGGACAGGGGTCGAATACGCAGTATTTT
D: -; length: 15; size: -; V: TRBV3-1/TRBV3-2; J: TRBJ2-5; CDR3: CASSQEGTGRETQYF; DNA: TGTGCCAGCAGCCAAGAAGGAACAGGGAGGGAGACCCAGTACTTC
D: -; length: 14; size: -; V: TRBV5-4; J: TRBJ1-2; CDR3: CASSLLRDSYGYTF; DNA: TGTGCCAGCAGCTTGTTGAGGGATTCCTATGGCTACACCTTC
D: -; length: 13; size: -; V: TRBV28; J: TRBJ1-1; CDR3: CASTTPRQGEAFF; DNA: TGTGCCAGCACAACCCCGCGGCAGGGGGAAGCTTTCTTT
D: TRBD1; length: 16; size: -; V: TRBV7-2; J: TRBJ1-3; CDR3: CASSLMGQGAGNTIYF; DNA: TGTGCCAGCAGCTTAATGGGACAGGGGGCTGGAAACACCATATATTTT
D: TRBD2; length: 16; size: -; V: TRBV30; J: TRBJ2-5; CDR3: CAWRELAGGLGETQYF; DNA: TGTGCCTGGAGGGAACTAGCGGGAGGGCTTGGAGAGACCCAGTACTTC
D: -; length: 15; size: -; V: TRBV6-5; J: TRBJ2-5; CDR3: CASARAGPHQETQYF; DNA: TGTGCCAGCGCTAGAGCCGGGCCCCATCAAGAGACCCAGTACTTC
D: -; length: 14; size: -; V: TRBV28; J: TRBJ2-3; CDR3: CASSFSGSTDTQYF; DNA: TGTGCCAGCAGTTTTTCGGGCAGCACAGATACGCAGTATTTT
D: -; length: 15; size: -; V: TRBV19; J: TRBJ1-1; CDR3: CASSKTSRANTEAFF; DNA: TGTGCCAGTAGTAAAACTTCCAGGGCTAACACTGAAGCTTTCTTT
D: -; length: 16; size: -; V: TRBV4-2; J: TRBJ1-3; CDR3: CASSQEGAISGNTIYF; DNA: TGTGCCAGCAGCCAAGAAGGAGCCATCTCTGGAAACACCATATATTTT
D: TRBD1; length: 15; size: -; V: TRBV6-5; J: TRBJ1-4; CDR3: CASSSRNRGNEKLFF; DNA: TGTGCCAGCAGTTCCCGTAACAGGGGGAATGAAAAACTGTTTTTT
D: -; length: 14; size: -; V: TRBV5-6; J: TRBJ1-5; CDR3: CASSSDRLNQPQHF; DNA: TGTGCCAGCAGCTCCGACAGGCTCAATCAGCCCCAGCATTTT
D: TRBD2; length: 15; size: -; V: TRBV6-5; J: TRBJ2-5; CDR3: CASRPGLAGQETQYF; DNA: TGTGCCAGCAGGCCCGGACTAGCGGGACAAGAGACCCAGTACTTC
D: TRBD1; length: 14; size: -; V: TRBV7-8; J: TRBJ1-2; CDR3: CASSPQDRGSGYTF; DNA: TGTGCCAGCAGCCCCCAGGACAGGGGTAGTGGCTACACCTTC
D: -; length: 16; size: once; V: TRBV19; J: TRBJ1-5; CDR3: CASSLFSTRLSQPQHF; DNA: TGTGCCAGTAGTCTATTTAGTACGCGTTTAAGTCAGCCCCAGCATTTT
D: -; length: 13; size: -; V: TRBV6-5; J: TRBJ1-1; CDR3: CASSTGQNTEAFF; DNA: TGTGCCAGCAGTACAGGGCAGAACACTGAAGCTTTCTTT
D: -; length: 15; size: few; V: TRBV5-1; J: TRBJ1-1; CDR3: CASSPTATRNTEAFF; DNA: TGCGCCAGCAGCCCTACTGCGACGCGGAACACTGAAGCTTTCTTT
D: TRBD1; length: 16; size: few; V: TRBV5-4; J: TRBJ2-3; CDR3: CASSPPRTGRTDTQYF; DNA: TGTGCCAGCAGCCCCCCACGGACAGGGCGCACAGATACGCAGTATTTT